This T cell receptor beta chain appears in the sequencing data of a study of prognosis after radiotherapy for stage I lung cancer. With two-round multiplex PCR, TCR beta CDR3 sequences were amplified from genomic DNA. Used in first-round PCR were primers specific to each TRBV and TRBJ gene. TCRdb ran MiXCR on the multiplex PCR reads and lists one entry per CDR3 protein. The data hold 15,000 to 20,000 distinct CDR3 sequences, with roughly half observed a single time. Germline-derived CDR1 and CDR2 are SGHDT and YYEEEE. The CDR3 is 14 amino acids. Trimming shortened V by 4 bases and J by 0 bases, and 10 bases separated the two germline ends. This clonotype was seen repeatedly, ten times or more.

The TCR comes from a donor aged 50 or older with non-small cell lung cancer. The gene calls are TRBV5-6 and TRBJ1-1; D not certain. Sequenced material: PBMCs, taken before or after stereotactic body radiation therapy (not recorded which). The CDR3 DNA reads TGTGCCAGCAGCCCCAGCATCATGAACACTGAAGCTTTCTTT. This codes for CASSPSIMNTEAFF.